The 27 T cell receptor beta chains below were found in one sample sequenced in a study of blood T cell repertoires in COVID-19. The data were produced by immunoSEQ multiplex PCR, yet TCRdb's version contains in-frame clones alone and is incomplete. The table shows fewer than 200,000 clones, with 88% occurring only once. The sample consisted of PBMCs or T cells enriched from blood (not recorded which). The source is a woman between 18 and 29 years old who had recovered from COVID-19.

The chain uses TRBV19 and TRBJ1-5, with 9 positions matching TRBD1. CDR3 size: 22 residues. V gave up 5 bases and J gave up 0 bases; unmatched junction bases: 23. Per the germline V gene, CDR1 is LNHDA and CDR2 is SQIVND (reference sequence). The CDR3 bases are TGTGCCAGTAGTTCACGGGACAGGGTAAAAAGGAGGGATTTTTATAGCAATCAGCCCCAGCATTTT. It encodes CASSSRDRVKRRDFYSNQPQHF. The full variable domain, completed using reference TRBV19 and TRBJ1-5, is DGGITQSPKYLFRKEGQNVTLSCEQNLNHDAMYWYRQDPGQGLRLIYYSQIVNDFQKGDIAEGYSVSREKKESFPLTVTSAQKNPTAFYLCASSSRDRVKRRDFYSNQPQHFGDGTRLSIL.

The gene calls are TRBV7-9 and TRBJ2-7; the match to TRBD1 covers 7 bases. The CDR3 contains 12 residues. V gave up 5 bases and J gave up 6 bases; unmatched junction bases: 4. Germline values: CDR1 SEHNR, CDR2 FQNEAQ (reference sequence). The CDR3 reads CASSLGDSEQYF. The CDR3 region has the DNA TGTGCCAGCAGCCTAGGGGACAGCGAGCAGTACTTC. Full variable domain (remainder filled in from reference TRBV7-9 and TRBJ2-7): DTGVSQNPRHKITKRGQNVTFRCDPISEHNRLYWYRQTLGQGPEFLTYFQNEAQLEKSRLLSDRFSAERPKGSFSTLEIQRTEQGDSAMYLCASSLGDSEQYFGPGTRLTVT.

Worth noting for this clone: Additional DNA sequences in this sample encode the identical CDR3. The chain has TRBV7-9 and TRBJ2-3; 7 nucleotides match TRBD2. The CDR3 totals 17 residues. Germline-derived CDR1 and CDR2 are SEHNR and FQNEAQ (reference sequence). The trim removed 6 bases at V and 0 bases at J, leaving 12 bases unmatched. CDR3 protein: CASSSLLAGLSTDTQYF. The CDR3 DNA sequence: TGTGCCAGCAGTTCCCTTTTAGCGGGCCTAAGCACAGATACGCAGTATTTT.

V gene TRBV6-1 combines with J gene TRBJ2-1, with 9 nucleotides matching TRBD1. Germline trimming cut 2 bases from V and 11 bases from J; bases unmatched to any gene: 4. The CDR3 contains 13 residues. Germline loops: CDR1 MNHNS, CDR2 SASEGT. The CDR3 loop reads CASSEPGTGKQFF. CDR3 DNA: TGTGCCAGCAGTGAACCTGGGACAGGGAAGCAGTTCTTC.

Remarks on this clone: The sample holds other DNA sequences that translate to the same CDR3. The gene calls are TRBV28 and TRBJ1-1; no clear D. Deletions cut 4 bases from V and 1 base from J, with 4 bases between. The CDR3 has 12 amino acids. From germline, CDR1 is MDHEN and CDR2 SYDVKM. Here the CDR3 reads CASSSRNTEAFF. As DNA, the CDR3 is TGTGCCAGCAGTTCCAGGAACACTGAAGCTTTCTTT.

The chain employs TRBV5-5 and TRBJ2-1; perhaps TRBD2 as D (5 bases). The CDR3 consists of 16 residues. Germline V gene lookup returns CDR1 SGHKS and CDR2 YYEKEE (reference sequence). V was trimmed by 0 bases and J by 9 bases, leaving 19 bases between them. The CDR3 DNA reads TGTGCCAGCAGCTTGGAAGGGCAGGCGGCGAGCGGTGAGCAGTTCTTC. It translates to CASSLEGQAASGEQFF.

This clone was detected a few times. V usage is TRBV28 and J usage is TRBJ1-6; D remains unclear. V lost 5 bases and J 0 bases, leaving 11 bases between the germline ends. Germline assignment: CDR1 MDHEN and CDR2 SYDVKM. The CDR3 is made up of 16 amino acids. The CDR3 DNA is TGTGCCAGCAGTCCCTTGCGGGGCTCCTATAATTCACCCCTCCACTTT. The encoded protein is CASSPLRGSYNSPLHF.

The rearrangement links TRBV11-1 to TRBJ2-3; 12 bases match TRBD2. The junction had 4 bases not matched to a gene; V was cut back by 5 bases and J by 4 bases. CDR1 is SGHAT, CDR2 FQDESV, per germline (reference sequence). The CDR3 covers 15 residues. The CDR3 DNA is TGTGCCAGCAGCCCCCGACTAGCGGGAGCAGATACGCAGTATTTT. Translation gives CASSPRLAGADTQYF.

The chain employs TRBV5-1 and TRBJ1-2, with D unclear. The germline CDR1 and CDR2 sequences are SGHRS and YFSETQ. This CDR3 region has 13 residues. V lost 0 bases to trimming and J lost 14 bases, with 17 bases between them. CDR3 amino acids: CASSLEPGGLTTF. CDR3 DNA: TGCGCCAGCAGCTTGGAACCAGGTGGGCTAACAACCTTC.

This chain uses TRBV2 with TRBJ2-1; 7 nucleotides align to TRBD2. CDR1 is SNHLY, CDR2 FYNNEI, per germline. This CDR3 region has 15 residues. J gave up 2 bases and V 6 bases, and 7 bases lay outside the gene matches. CDR3 loop: CASRERDGPYNEQFF. The CDR3 DNA sequence: TGTGCCAGCAGGGAGCGGGACGGCCCCTACAATGAGCAGTTCTTC.

The genes are TRBV6-2 or TRBV6-3 and TRBJ1-6; 8 nucleotides align to TRBD1. CDR3 size: 15 residues. CDR1 is MNHEY, CDR2 SVGEGT, per germline. J lost 7 bases, V lost 5 bases, and 7 bases had no gene match. The CDR3 coding sequence is TGTGCCAGCAGTAACCAGGGGGCTTTAAATTCACCCCTCCACTTT. It is translated as CASSNQGALNSPLHF.

The chain is built from TRBV5-1 and TRBJ1-3, with TRBD1 as a possible D gene (6 bases). The V end lost 1 base, the J end lost 2 bases, and 10 bases lay between the germline ends. The germline CDR1 and CDR2 sequences are SGHRS and YFSETQ. The CDR3 covers 15 residues. CDR3 DNA sequence: TGCGCCAGCAGCTTGAGGGACAATACTGGAAACACCATATATTTT. It yields the protein CASSLRDNTGNTIYF.

This clone was seen once. The CDR3, as DNA: TGTGCCAGCAGCCCCCGACTCGAGGATACGCAGTATTTT. Translating gives CASSPRLEDTQYF. The chain joins TRBV28 to TRBJ2-3; D gene unclear. The V end lost 6 bases, the J end lost 6 bases, and 13 bases lay between the germline ends. CDR3 size: 13 residues. The V gene's germline CDR1 is MDHEN and CDR2 SYDVKM.

The chain is built from TRBV11-2 and TRBJ2-3; the match to TRBD1 covers 8 bases. Per the germline V gene, CDR1 is SGHAT and CDR2 is FQNNGV. V lost 1 base to trimming and J lost 4 bases; unmatched junction nucleotides: 7. The CDR3 is 16 amino acids. CDR3 sequence reads: CASSLVGQGAADTQYF. The DNA of the CDR3 is TGTGCCAGCAGCTTAGTTGGACAGGGAGCTGCAGATACGCAGTATTTT.

This clone was seen a single time. V gene TRBV7-2 combines with J gene TRBJ2-3; D remains unclear. Trimming removed 1 base from V and 3 bases from J, with 11 bases in between. The CDR3 sequence is 15 residues long. CDR1 and CDR2 from the germline V gene are SGHTA and FQGNSA. This CDR3 is CASSLVEVLTDTQYF. CDR3 in DNA: TGTGCCAGCAGCTTAGTTGAGGTCCTAACAGATACGCAGTATTTT. Full variable domain (remainder filled in from reference TRBV7-2 and TRBJ2-3): GAGVSQSPSNKVTEKGKDVELRCDPISGHTALYWYRQSLGQGLEFLIYFQGNSAPDKSGLPSDRFSAERTGGSVSTLTIQRTQQEDSAVYLCASSLVEVLTDTQYFGPGTRLTVL.

The V call is TRBV19, the J call TRBJ2-3; D might be TRBD2 (6 bases). V shed 3 bases and J shed 7 bases, with 14 bases lying between them. CDR1 and CDR2 (germline): LNHDA, SQIVND (reference sequence). CDR3 length: 14 amino acids. CDR3 coding DNA: TGTGCCAGTAGTATTTCGGGGGTCGGTAATACGCAGTATTTT. Residues: CASSISGVGNTQYF.

The J gene is TRBJ2-7, the V gene TRBV5-1; TRBD1 agrees at 7 bases. V dropped 4 bases and J dropped 1; count of bases not matched to a gene: 14. CDR1 is SGHRS and CDR2 is YFSETQ in the germline V gene. This CDR3 is 17 amino acids long. The CDR3 region has the DNA TGCGCCAGCAGCGGATTTCCCGGGGACAGACAATCCTACGAGCAGTACTTC. This translates into CASSGFPGDRQSYEQYF.

J is TRBJ2-7 and V is TRBV19; 7 bases fit TRBD1. Germline CDR1 LNHDA, CDR2 SQIVND (reference sequence). This CDR3 contains 17 residues. V shed 6 bases, J shed 2 bases, and the junction held 16 bases outside the gene matches. The CDR3 DNA reads as TGTGCCAGTAGCCCAAGAGGTTGGGGACAGAAAACCTACGAGCAGTACTTC. It is translated as CASSPRGWGQKTYEQYF. The full variable domain, in which reference TRBV19 and TRBJ2-7 provide the parts outside the CDR3, is DGGITQSPKYLFRKEGQNVTLSCEQNLNHDAMYWYRQDPGQGLRLIYYSQIVNDFQKGDIAEGYSVSREKKESFPLTVTSAQKNPTAFYLCASSPRGWGQKTYEQYFGPGTRLTVT.

The chain employs TRBV12-3 or TRBV12-4 and TRBJ1-2; no clear D. Trimming took off 4 bases at V and 2 bases at J, with 8 bases between the two ends. CDR3 size: 13 residues. In DNA, the CDR3 is TGTGCCAGCAGTTCCGGGAAAAACTATGGCTACACCTTC. This sequence encodes CASSSGKNYGYTF.

The chain uses TRBV7-9 and TRBJ1-5; D is possibly TRBD1 (6 bases). The germline V gene encodes CDR1 SEHNR and CDR2 FQNEAQ (reference sequence). V lost 9 bases to trimming and J lost 7 bases, with 19 bases between them. This CDR3 is 14 amino acids long. CDR3 nucleotides: TGTGCCAGTGGAGCGGGGGGCGTAGGACAGCCCCAGCATTTT. It yields the protein CASGAGGVGQPQHF.

The gene calls are TRBV28 and TRBJ2-7, with D uncertain. The CDR3 spans 11 residues. Germline CDR1 MDHEN, CDR2 SYDVKM. V was cut by 3 bases and J by 7 bases, with 7 bases left in between. The DNA for the CDR3 is TGTGCCAGCAGTTTCTCGTTAGAGCAGTACTTC. It codes for CASSFSLEQYF.

The rearrangement uses TRBV10-3 and TRBJ2-7; TRBD2 might be the D (5 bases). Germline lookup yields CDR1 ENHRY and CDR2 SYGVKD. V dropped 0 bases and J dropped 3 bases, with 18 bases sitting between them. The CDR3 length is 17 residues. The DNA for the CDR3 is TGTGCCATCAGTGAGTCCATGGTGGGAGACAAGAGCTACGAGCAGTACTTC. The encoded protein is CAISESMVGDKSYEQYF.

The CDR3 reads CASSPWTEGPEAFF. DNA for the CDR3: TGTGCCAGCAGCCCTTGGACAGAGGGACCTGAAGCTTTCTTT. V usage is TRBV7-9 and J usage is TRBJ1-1; tentative D call: TRBD1 (6 bases). The CDR3 contains 14 residues. V gave up 5 bases and J gave up 6 bases, with 16 bases separating them. CDR1 and CDR2 from the germline V gene are SEHNR and FQNEAQ (reference sequence).

The V and J genes are TRBV3-1 (or the pseudogene TRBV3-2) and TRBJ2-1; TRBD2 agrees at 8 bases. V lost 1 base, J lost 5 bases, and 4 bases stayed unmatched. Germline V CDR1 and CDR2: LGHDT, YNNKEL (reference sequence). This CDR3 has 15 residues. The CDR3 here is CASSQGLAGNNEQFF. CDR3 bases: TGTGCCAGCAGCCAAGGGCTAGCGGGTAACAATGAGCAGTTCTTC.

The V call is TRBV27, the J call TRBJ2-5, with TRBD1 as a possible D gene (6 bases). V lost 2 bases and J 2 bases, leaving 12 bases between the germline ends. The CDR3 extends over 15 amino acids. Germline loops: CDR1 MNHEY, CDR2 SMNVEV (reference sequence). CDR3 in amino acids: CASSLGGRTQETQYF. The CDR3 region has the DNA TGTGCCAGCAGTTTAGGGGGCCGAACGCAAGAGACCCAGTACTTC.

The chain has TRBV4-2 and TRBJ2-1; tentatively, D is TRBD1 (5 bases). The CDR3 runs 16 residues. The ends were cut back, 0 bases at V and 0 bases at J, with 9 bases in the middle. In germline, CDR1 is LGHNA, CDR2 YNFKEQ. Written as DNA, the CDR3 is TGTGCCAGCAGCCAAGATTACAGGAGCTCCTACAATGAGCAGTTCTTC. Residues: CASSQDYRSSYNEQFF.

The chain couples TRBV3-1 (or the pseudogene TRBV3-2) to TRBJ1-1; the D is unclear. CDR3 size: 12 residues. Germline values: CDR1 LGHDT, CDR2 YNNKEL (reference sequence). V lost 0 bases, J lost 8 bases, and 7 bases lay in between. The CDR3 DNA reads TGTGCCAGCAGCCAAGATGTGGCCGAAGCTTTCTTT. This translates into CASSQDVAEAFF.